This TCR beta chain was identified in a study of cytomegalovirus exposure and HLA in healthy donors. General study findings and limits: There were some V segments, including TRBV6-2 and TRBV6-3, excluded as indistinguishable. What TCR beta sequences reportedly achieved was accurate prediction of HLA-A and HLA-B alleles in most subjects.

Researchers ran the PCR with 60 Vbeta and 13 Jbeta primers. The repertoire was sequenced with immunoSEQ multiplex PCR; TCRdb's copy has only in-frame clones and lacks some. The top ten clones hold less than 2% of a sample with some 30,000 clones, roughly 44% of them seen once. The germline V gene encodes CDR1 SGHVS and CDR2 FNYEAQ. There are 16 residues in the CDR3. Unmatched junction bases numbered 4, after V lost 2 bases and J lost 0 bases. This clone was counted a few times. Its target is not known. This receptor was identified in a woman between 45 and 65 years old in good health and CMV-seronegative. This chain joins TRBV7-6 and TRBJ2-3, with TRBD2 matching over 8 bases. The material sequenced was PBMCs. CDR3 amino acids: CASSLTQRGSTDTQYF. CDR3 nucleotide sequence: TGTGCCAGCAGCTTAACCCAGCGGGGGAGCACAGATACGCAGTATTTT.